Below, 21 T cell receptor beta chains from the same sample are listed, as sequenced in a study of cytomegalovirus exposure and HLA in healthy donors. 13 Jbeta primers and 60 Vbeta primers were used for the PCR. Libraries were prepared by immunoSEQ multiplex PCR; TCRdb keeps only in-frame clonotypes and omits some of them. The sample lists 90,000 to 110,000 clones, 76% occurring once. Sequencing used PBMCs. The receptors originated from a woman between 45 and 60 years old in good health and CMV-seropositive.

This chain uses TRBV7-9 with TRBJ1-5; D not certain. The V gene lost 6 bases and the J gene lost 7 bases, with 13 bases spanning the gap. This CDR3 comprises 13 residues. CDR1 SEHNR and CDR2 FQNEAQ come from the germline V gene (reference sequence). The CDR3, as DNA: TGTGCCAGCAGGTTGGAGGGCGGACAGCCCCAGCATTTT. Translated, it gives CASRLEGGQPQHF.

The J gene is TRBJ2-1, the V gene TRBV7-2; a weak D match, TRBD1 (6 bases). Trimming took 2 bases from V and 1 from J, leaving 12 bases between them. Looked up from germline, CDR1 is SGHTA and CDR2 is FQGNSA. This CDR3 has 16 residues. The CDR3 here is CASSLNRGQSYNEQFF. The CDR3 DNA reads as TGTGCCAGCAGCTTAAACCGTGGACAGTCCTACAATGAGCAGTTCTTC. Full variable domain (missing parts from reference TRBV7-2 and TRBJ2-1): GAGVSQSPSNKVTEKGKDVELRCDPISGHTALYWYRQSLGQGLEFLIYFQGNSAPDKSGLPSDRFSAERTGGSVSTLTIQRTQQEDSAVYLCASSLNRGQSYNEQFFGPGTRLTVL.

CDR3 sequence reads: CASSGRVAGGRAGELFF. Here the CDR3 DNA reads TGTGCCAGCAGCGGGCGTGTAGCGGGGGGGCGGGCCGGGGAGCTGTTTTTT. The rearrangement links TRBV7-8 to TRBJ2-2, with 11 bases matching TRBD2. The J segment lost 6 bases and the V segment lost 5 bases, leaving 11 bases of the junction unmatched. The CDR3 runs 17 residues. Germline V gene data show CDR1 as SGHVS and CDR2 as FQNEAQ.

This chain connects TRBV11-2 to TRBJ2-1; the match to TRBD2 covers 7 bases. This CDR3 spans 15 amino acids. The J segment lost 6 bases and the V segment lost 6 bases, leaving 11 bases of the junction unmatched. Germline CDR1 and CDR2: SGHAT and FQNNGV. The CDR3 nucleotides read TGTGCCAGCAGTTCCACTAGCAGCGGGGCCAATGAGCAGTTCTTC. It yields the protein CASSSTSSGANEQFF. The variable domain in full, completed from reference TRBV11-2 and TRBJ2-1, reads EAGVAQSPRYKIIEKRQSVAFWCNPISGHATLYWYQQILGQGPKLLIQFQNNGVVDDSQLPKDRFSAERLKGVDSTLKIQPAKLEDSAVYLCASSSTSSGANEQFFGPGTRLTVL.

The chain carries TRBV5-1 and TRBJ1-4; 9 positions agree with TRBD1. Trimming took 4 bases from V and 7 from J; bases not matched to a gene: 5. CDR1 is SGHRS, CDR2 YFSETQ, per germline. The CDR3 runs to 14 residues. As DNA, the CDR3 is TGCGCCAGCAGCCCCACGACAGGGGGTGAAAAACTGTTTTTT. Amino acids: CASSPTTGGEKLFF.

The chain carries TRBV15 and TRBJ2-5, with 12 bases matching TRBD2. This CDR3 comprises 16 residues. V trimming: 1 base; J trimming: 5 bases; junction bases outside the gene matches: 5. The germline V gene has CDR1 LNHNV and CDR2 YYDKDF (reference sequence). CDR3 residues: CATSRVPSGRAETQYF. In DNA form, the CDR3 reads TGTGCCACCAGCAGAGTCCCTAGCGGGAGGGCGGAGACCCAGTACTTC. Together with reference TRBV15 and TRBJ2-5, the CDR3 gives the full variable domain: DAMVIQNPRYQVTQFGKPVTLSCSQTLNHNVMYWYQQKSSQAPKLLFHYYDKDFNNEADTPDNFQSRRPNTSFCFLDIRSPGLGDTAMYLCATSRVPSGRAETQYFGPGTRLLVL.

The V call is TRBV21-1, the J call TRBJ1-1; the table's D call, TRBD1, has no DNA check behind it. TRBV21-1 is flagged as a pseudogene. This CDR3 spans 15 amino acids. CDR3 sequence (DNA): TGTGCCAGCAGCCTCCGCCGGGACAGGAACACTGAAGCTTTCTTT. Protein: CASSLRRDRNTEAFF.

This CDR3 is CASLRDSEETQYF. CDR3 bases: TGTGCCAGCTTACGGGACAGCGAAGAGACCCAGTACTTC. The chain is built from TRBV18 and TRBJ2-5; 7 positions match TRBD1. The V and J ends lost 7 bases and 3 bases, in that order; junction bases with no gene match: 5. The CDR3 is made up of 13 amino acids. Germline V lookup: CDR1 KGHSH, CDR2 LQKENI.

The chain joins TRBV19 to TRBJ2-5; the match to TRBD2 covers 14 bases. The CDR3 loop spans 16 amino acids. With V trimmed by 5 bases and J by 4 bases, 6 bases remained unmatched. Germline assignment: CDR1 LNHDA and CDR2 SQIVND (reference sequence). This chain's CDR3 is CASSFLTSGGAETQYF. CDR3 coding DNA: TGTGCCAGTAGTTTCTTGACTAGCGGGGGGGCAGAGACCCAGTACTTC.

V is TRBV5-4 and J is TRBJ1-3; D gene ambiguous. The CDR3 is made up of 13 amino acids. CDR1 is SGHNT and CDR2 is YYREEE in the germline V gene (reference sequence). V lost 0 bases, J lost 3 bases, and 4 bases lay in between. CDR3 in DNA: TGTGCCAGCAGCTTGGATAGTGGAAACACCATATATTTT. Residues: CASSLDSGNTIYF.

The V gene is TRBV19, the J gene TRBJ1-5; no firm D call. The CDR3 has 12 amino acids. V was clipped by 7 bases and J by 3 bases, with 7 bases between them. Germline V gene sequence: CDR1 LNHDA, CDR2 SQIVND (reference sequence). The CDR3 region has the DNA TGTGCCAGTATGGAGGACAATCAGCCCCAGCATTTT. Protein: CASMEDNQPQHF.

V usage is TRBV10-1 and J usage is TRBJ2-3; 11 bases match TRBD2. CDR1 and CDR2 from the germline V gene are WNHNN and SYGVQD (reference sequence). The CDR3 has 17 residues. Losses at the gene ends were 3 bases for V and 1 base for J; bases not matched to a gene: 6. In DNA, the CDR3 is TGCGCCAGCAGTGAAGTGACTAGCGGGGAGGGCACAGATACGCAGTATTTT. Its protein product is CASSEVTSGEGTDTQYF.

CDR3 sequence reads: CASSLGGLPYEQYF. CDR3 coding DNA: TGTGCCAGCAGCTTAGGGGGACTCCCCTACGAGCAGTACTTC. The chain uses TRBV7-9 and TRBJ2-7; tentatively, D is TRBD2 (6 bases). Germline CDR1 is SEHNR and CDR2 is FQNEAQ (reference sequence). The CDR3 is made up of 14 amino acids. The V gene lost 1 base and the J gene lost 2 bases, with 9 bases spanning the gap.

The chain recombines TRBV7-9 with TRBJ1-6; 8 nucleotides line up with TRBD1. J gave up 9 bases and V 6 bases, and 13 bases lay outside the gene matches. Germline CDR1 SEHNR, CDR2 FQNEAQ (reference sequence). The CDR3 length is 16 residues. DNA for the CDR3: TGTGCCAGCAGTAGGGTTTCCGGACAGGGTAGTTCACCCCTCCACTTT. Protein sequence: CASSRVSGQGSSPLHF.

The rearrangement joins TRBV6-1 to TRBJ2-3; D remains unclear. Looked up from germline, CDR1 is MNHNS and CDR2 is SASEGT. With 4 bases removed from V and 0 bases from J, the gap between germline ends came to 11 bases. The CDR3 sequence is 15 residues long. This CDR3 reads CASSGSDWSTDTQYF. CDR3 nucleotides: TGTGCCAGCAGTGGTTCCGACTGGAGCACAGATACGCAGTATTTT.

The chain recombines TRBV6-4 with TRBJ2-3, with 9 bases aligning to TRBD2. V shed 7 bases, J shed 2 bases, and the junction held 4 bases outside the gene matches. CDR3 length equals 14 residues. CDR1 and CDR2 from the germline V gene are MRHNA and SNTAGT. CDR3: CASTAGGNTDTQYF. CDR3 nucleotides: TGTGCCAGCACAGCGGGGGGTAACACAGATACGCAGTATTTT.

The rearrangement uses TRBV11-3 and TRBJ2-1; the D is unclear. The length of the CDR3 is 13 residues. Germline lookup yields CDR1 SGHNT and CDR2 YENEEA. The V and J ends lost 3 bases and 7 bases respectively, with 10 bases between them. The CDR3 protein is CASSLSNGNEQFF. Here the CDR3 DNA reads TGTGCCAGCAGCTTGAGCAACGGGAATGAGCAGTTCTTC.

This clone came up a few times. The chain carries TRBV7-9 and TRBJ2-3; 10 bases are shared with TRBD2. CDR3 length: 15 residues. Germline V gives CDR1 SEHNR, CDR2 FQNEAQ (reference sequence). The ends lost 6 bases at V and 6 bases at J; junction bases unmatched: 9. CDR3: CASSRTSGNRDTQYF. The CDR3, as DNA: TGTGCCAGCAGTCGAACTAGCGGGAACCGGGATACGCAGTATTTT. Full variable domain (missing parts from reference TRBV7-9 and TRBJ2-3): DTGVSQNPRHKITKRGQNVTFRCDPISEHNRLYWYRQTLGQGPEFLTYFQNEAQLEKSRLLSDRFSAERPKGSFSTLEIQRTEQGDSAMYLCASSRTSGNRDTQYFGPGTRLTVL.

V gene TRBV7-9 combines with J gene TRBJ1-1; a weak D match, TRBD1 (5 bases). The CDR3 is 14 residues long. Germline V gene sequence: CDR1 SEHNR, CDR2 FQNEAQ (reference sequence). The V and J ends lost 4 bases and 0 bases respectively, with 9 bases between them. The CDR3 reads CASSYQQVNTEAFF. The CDR3 nucleotides read TGTGCCAGCAGCTACCAACAGGTGAACACTGAAGCTTTCTTT.

The chain employs TRBV18 and TRBJ1-5; TRBD1 aligns across 11 bases. Germline CDR1 reads KGHSH; CDR2 reads LQKENI. V was pared by 7 bases and J by 0 bases, with 8 bases of the junction left unmatched. The CDR3 consists of 17 residues. The CDR3 sequence is CASYRDRGEYSNQPQHF. The DNA of the CDR3 is TGTGCCAGCTACCGGGACAGGGGGGAATATAGCAATCAGCCCCAGCATTTT.

The chain has TRBV4-3 and TRBJ2-2; the match to TRBD2 covers 9 bases. Germline CDR1 reads LGHNA; CDR2 reads YSLEER. The CDR3 has 16 amino acids. V was clipped by 4 bases and J by 3 bases; unmatched bases: 6. The CDR3 loop reads CASSLRAGGDTGELFF. The CDR3, as DNA: TGCGCCAGCAGCCTTCGGGCGGGAGGGGACACCGGGGAGCTGTTTTTT.